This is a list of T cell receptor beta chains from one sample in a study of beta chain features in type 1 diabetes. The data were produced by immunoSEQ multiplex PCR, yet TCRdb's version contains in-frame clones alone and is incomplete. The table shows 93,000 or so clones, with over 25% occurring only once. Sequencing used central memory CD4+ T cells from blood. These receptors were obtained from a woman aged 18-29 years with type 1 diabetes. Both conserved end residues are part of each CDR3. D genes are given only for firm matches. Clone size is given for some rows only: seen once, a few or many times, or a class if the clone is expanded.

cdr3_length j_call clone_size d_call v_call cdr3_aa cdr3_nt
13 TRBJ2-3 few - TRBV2 CASRGQGGDTQYF TGTGCCAGCAGAGGGCAGGGTGGAGATACGCAGTATTTT
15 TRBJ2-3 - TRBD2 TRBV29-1 CSVGIFGTSADTQYF TGCAGCGTGGGAATCTTCGGGACTAGCGCAGATACGCAGTATTTT
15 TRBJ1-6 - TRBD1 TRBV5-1 CASSASTGNNSPLHF TGCGCCAGCAGCGCCTCGACAGGGAATAATTCACCCCTCCACTTT
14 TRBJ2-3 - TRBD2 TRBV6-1 CASRLADHTDTQYF TGTGCCAGCAGACTAGCGGATCACACAGATACGCAGTATTTT
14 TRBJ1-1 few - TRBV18 CASSQDSQNTEAFF TGTGCCAGCTCACAGGACAGTCAGAACACTGAAGCTTTCTTT
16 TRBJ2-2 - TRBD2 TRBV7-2 CASSLAPSGNTGELFF TGTGCCAGCAGCTTAGCGCCTAGCGGGAACACCGGGGAGCTGTTTTTT
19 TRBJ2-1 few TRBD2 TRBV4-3 CASSQEFGLAGASYNEQFF TGCGCCAGCAGCCAGGAATTTGGACTAGCGGGAGCGTCCTACAATGAGCAGTTCTTC
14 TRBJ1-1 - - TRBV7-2 CASSLDRVWAEAFF TGTGCCAGCAGCTTAGACAGGGTGTGGGCTGAAGCTTTCTTT
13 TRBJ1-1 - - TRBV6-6 CASSRGLNTEAFF TGTGCCAGCAGCAGGGGATTGAACACTGAAGCTTTCTTT
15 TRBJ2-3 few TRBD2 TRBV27 CASSLGLAGGDTQYF TGTGCCAGCAGTCTCGGACTAGCGGGAGGAGATACGCAGTATTTT
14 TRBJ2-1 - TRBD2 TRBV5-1 CASSLTSGSNEQFF TGCGCCAGCAGCTTGACTAGCGGGAGCAATGAGCAGTTCTTC
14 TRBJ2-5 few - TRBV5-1 CASSLQEVSETQYF TGCGCCAGCAGCTTGCAGGAGGTATCAGAGACCCAGTACTTC
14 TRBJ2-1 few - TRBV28 CASSQGMAYNEQFF TGTGCCAGCAGCCAGGGGATGGCTTACAATGAGCAGTTCTTC
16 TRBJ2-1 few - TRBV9 CASSPRGERGNNEQFF TGTGCCAGCAGCCCCCGAGGTGAAAGGGGAAACAATGAGCAGTTCTTC
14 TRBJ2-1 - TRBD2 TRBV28 CASSGGRVDNEQFF TGTGCCAGCAGTGGCGGGAGGGTAGACAATGAGCAGTTCTTC
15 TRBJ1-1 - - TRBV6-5 CASSSPLGGGTEAFF TGTGCCAGCAGTTCACCGCTGGGAGGAGGCACTGAAGCTTTCTTT
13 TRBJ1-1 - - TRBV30 CAWSGQEFTEAFF TGTGCCTGGAGTGGACAGGAATTCACTGAAGCTTTCTTT
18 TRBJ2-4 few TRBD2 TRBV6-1 CASSESISGSLAKNIQYF TGTGCCAGCAGTGAATCCATAAGCGGGAGCCTTGCCAAAAACATTCAGTACTTC
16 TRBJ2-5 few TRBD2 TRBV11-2 CASSPLAGGHHTAQYF TGTGCCAGCAGCCCTCTAGCGGGAGGACATCACACGGCCCAGTACTTC
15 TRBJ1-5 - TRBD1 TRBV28 CASSMLDRDYQPQHF TGTGCCAGCAGTATGTTGGACAGGGACTATCAGCCCCAGCATTTT
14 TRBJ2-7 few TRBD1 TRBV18 CASSPDKTGYEQYF TGTGCCAGCTCACCAGACAAGACAGGGTACGAGCAGTACTTC
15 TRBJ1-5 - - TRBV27 CASSYRLASNQPQHF TGTGCCAGCAGCTATCGACTTGCTAGCAATCAGCCCCAGCATTTT
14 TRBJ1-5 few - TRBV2 CASSELTEWQPQHF TGTGCCAGCAGTGAGCTGACAGAGTGGCAGCCCCAGCATTTT
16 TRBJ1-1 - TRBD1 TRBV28 CASSPPHRGQGGGAFF TGTGCCAGCAGTCCGCCCCACCGGGGACAGGGGGGGGGAGCTTTCTTT
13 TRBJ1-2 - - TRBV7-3 CASSLIFGTDSNF TGTGCCAGCAGCTTAATCTTCGGGACTGACAGCAACTTC
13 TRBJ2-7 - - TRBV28 CASSLITAYEQYF TGTGCCAGCAGTTTAATCACAGCATACGAGCAGTACTTC
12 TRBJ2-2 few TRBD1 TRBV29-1 CGTGGRTGELFF TGCGGGACAGGGGGCAGAACCGGGGAGCTGTTTTTT
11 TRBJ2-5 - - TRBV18 CASSPEETQYF TGTGCCAGCTCACCGGAGGAGACCCAGTACTTC
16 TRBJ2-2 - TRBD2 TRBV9 CASSVEAGGRDGELFF TGTGCCAGCAGCGTAGAGGCGGGAGGTAGAGACGGGGAGCTGTTTTTT
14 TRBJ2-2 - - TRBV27 CANIQGGNTGELFF TGTGCCAACATTCAGGGTGGGAACACCGGGGAGCTGTTTTTT
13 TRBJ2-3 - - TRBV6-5 CASSPPGADTQYF TGTGCCAGCAGTCCCCCCGGGGCAGATACGCAGTATTTT
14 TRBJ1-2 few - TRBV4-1 CASSQDRSFYGYTF TGCGCCAGCAGCCAAGATCGGTCATTTTATGGCTACACCTTC
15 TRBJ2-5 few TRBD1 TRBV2 CASPRDRGRQETQYF TGTGCCAGCCCTCGGGACAGGGGGCGGCAAGAGACCCAGTACTTC
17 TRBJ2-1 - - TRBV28 CASTQSGTPSSYNEQFF TGTGCCAGCACCCAATCGGGGACACCGAGCTCCTACAATGAGCAGTTCTTC
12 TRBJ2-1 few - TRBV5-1 CASSQNSYEQFF TGCGCCAGCAGTCAAAACAGCTATGAGCAGTTCTTC
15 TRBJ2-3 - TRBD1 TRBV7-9 CASSQPGQGADTQYF TGTGCCAGCAGCCAACCGGGACAGGGGGCAGATACGCAGTATTTT
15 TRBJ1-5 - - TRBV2 CASSGGIRDSQPQHF TGTGCCAGCAGTGGGGGGATCCGGGACTCTCAGCCCCAGCATTTT